This TCR beta chain was obtained from a study of OX40 agonist ivuxolimab in advanced cancers. The method was immunoSEQ multiplex PCR; TCRdb's version includes in-frame clones alone and lacks a portion of them. The sample yields around 68,000 clones, around 90% seen once. Findings and limits, study-wide: The average count of expanded clones was higher among CD8+ T cells than among CD4+.

The V gene's germline CDR1 is LNHDA and CDR2 SQIVND (reference sequence). V lost 3 bases and J 4 bases, leaving 9 bases between the germline ends. The CDR3 loop spans 13 amino acids. This clone was picked up a small number of times. The antigen is unknown. The sequence was obtained from an adult with an advanced solid tumor such as melanoma, head and neck, liver or kidney cancer. Sequences were derived from CD4+ or CD8+ T cells sorted from blood, sampled in a trial of the OX40 agonist ivuxolimab. V gene TRBV19 combines with J gene TRBJ1-1; D gene ambiguous. In nucleotides, the CDR3 is TGTGCCAGTAGTATCGAGAGGGTCACTGAAGCTTTCTTT. It codes for CASSIERVTEAFF. Supplemented by reference TRBV19 and TRBJ1-1, the full variable domain reads DGGITQSPKYLFRKEGQNVTLSCEQNLNHDAMYWYRQDPGQGLRLIYYSQIVNDFQKGDIAEGYSVSREKKESFPLTVTSAQKNPTAFYLCASSIERVTEAFFGQGTRLTVV.